A single sample gave rise to the 2 T cell receptor beta chains below, sequenced in a study of CD8 T cell repertoires and HIV-1 epitope variants. No antigen has been identified for these receptors. The repertoire was sequenced with immunoSEQ multiplex PCR; TCRdb's copy has only in-frame clones and lacks some. This sample has more than 4,000 clones, with approximately 71% found just once. The material sequenced was cultured CD8+ T cells derived from PBMCs. The receptors were sampled from a male donor with HIV.

The chain carries TRBV4-3 and TRBJ1-1; a possible D gene is TRBD1 (6 bases). Trimming left V 0 bases short and J 1 base short, with 12 bases between. From germline, CDR1 is LGHNA and CDR2 YSLEER. This CDR3 has 16 residues. This chain's CDR3 is CASSQDGGQGNTEAFF. The CDR3 DNA is TGCGCCAGCAGCCAAGATGGGGGGCAGGGGAACACTGAAGCTTTCTTT.

This chain joins TRBV6-1 and TRBJ2-7; D gene unclear. The CDR3 runs 13 residues. V lost 0 bases and J 4 bases, leaving 7 bases between the germline ends. Per the germline V gene, CDR1 is MNHNS and CDR2 is SASEGT. CDR3 region: CASSEATAYEQYF. The CDR3 region has the DNA TGTGCCAGCAGTGAAGCGACCGCATACGAGCAGTACTTC.